This section outlines one TCR beta chain sequence together with its context. In Seattle, patients joined the study during active infection and were tracked longitudinally. This sample was taken from a study of blood T cell repertoires in COVID-19. Study information: Some COVID-19 samples were acute and others convalescent; all came from the United States, Italy and Spain. The analysed material was cDNA or gDNA that came from T cells, B-cell-depleted T cells, or PBMCs.

How the authors handled the data: The authors estimated nucleated cell counts from reference gene primer amplification. Sequenced by immunoSEQ multiplex PCR; TCRdb stores in-frame clones only, minus some. V and J calls plus clone size are reproduced from that table; the DNA served to infer D and trimming. Of 300,000 to 450,000 clones in the sample, about 90% were seen once. V was pared by 6 bases and J by 6 bases, with 4 bases of the junction left unmatched. Germline CDR1 SGHRS, CDR2 YFSETQ. The length of the CDR3 is 14 residues. Input material: peripheral blood. The chain combines TRBV5-1 with TRBJ2-2, with 11 bases fitting TRBD1. This receptor was taken from a woman in her 30s with COVID-19, enrolled during active disease. The CDR3 here is CASNGDRGSGELFF. The CDR3 DNA follows: TGCGCCAGCAACGGGGACAGGGGGTCCGGGGAGCTGTTTTTT.